What follows describes a single TCR beta chain. The primer mix had 60 Vbeta and 13 Jbeta primers. Assay: immunoSEQ multiplex PCR; the TCRdb copy retains only in-frame clones and omits some. The sample yields about 100,000 clones, roughly 75% seen once. This sample was included in a study of cytomegalovirus exposure and HLA in healthy donors. There are 13 residues in the CDR3. Germline-derived CDR1 and CDR2 are GTSNPN and SVGIG (reference sequence). V was trimmed by 0 bases and J by 10 bases, leaving 10 bases between them. Sequencing input: PBMCs. The V call is TRBV30, the J call TRBJ2-6; tentatively, D is TRBD1 (5 bases). The clonotype was recovered from a man aged 25 to 45 in good health and CMV-seronegative. The CDR3: CAWSVRTRNVLTF. CDR3 nucleotide sequence: TGTGCCTGGAGTGTCAGGACAAGGAACGTCCTGACTTTC.